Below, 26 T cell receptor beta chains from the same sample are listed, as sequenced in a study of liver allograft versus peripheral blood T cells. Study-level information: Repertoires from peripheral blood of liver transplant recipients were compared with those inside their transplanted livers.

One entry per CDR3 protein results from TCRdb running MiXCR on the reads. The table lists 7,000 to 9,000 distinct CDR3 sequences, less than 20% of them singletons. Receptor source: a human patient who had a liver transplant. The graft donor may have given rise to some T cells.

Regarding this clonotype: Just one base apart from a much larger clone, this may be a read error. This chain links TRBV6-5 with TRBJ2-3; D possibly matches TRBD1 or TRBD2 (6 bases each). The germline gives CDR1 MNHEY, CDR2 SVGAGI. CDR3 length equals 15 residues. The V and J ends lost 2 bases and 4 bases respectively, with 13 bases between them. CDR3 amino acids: CASSYRGESADTQYF. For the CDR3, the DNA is TGTGCCAGCAGTTACAGGGGGGAGAGCGCAGATACGCAGTATTTT.

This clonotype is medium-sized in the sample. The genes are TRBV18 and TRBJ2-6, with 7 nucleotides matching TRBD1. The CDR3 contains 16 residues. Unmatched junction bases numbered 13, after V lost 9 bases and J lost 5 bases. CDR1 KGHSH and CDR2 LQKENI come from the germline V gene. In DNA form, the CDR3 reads TGTGCCAGTAACCGGGACAGCTCGTCCAGGGCCAACGTCCTGACTTTC. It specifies CASNRDSSSRANVLTF.

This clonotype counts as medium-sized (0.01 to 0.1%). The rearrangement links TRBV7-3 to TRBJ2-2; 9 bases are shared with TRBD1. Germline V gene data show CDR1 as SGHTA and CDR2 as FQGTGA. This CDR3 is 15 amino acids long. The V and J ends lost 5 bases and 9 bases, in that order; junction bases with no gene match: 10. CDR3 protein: CASSTQGGQGRELFF. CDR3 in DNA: TGTGCCAGCAGCACCCAGGGGGGACAGGGAAGGGAGCTGTTTTTT.

The CDR3 is CSVGGGQGIFSYGYTF. The CDR3 region has the DNA TGCAGCGTTGGGGGCGGACAGGGAATATTCTCCTATGGCTACACCTTC. The chain carries TRBV29-1 and TRBJ1-2; 8 bases are a match to TRBD1. Germline CDR1 is SQVTM and CDR2 is ANQGSEA. The J segment lost 4 bases and the V segment lost 4 bases, leaving 14 bases of the junction unmatched. The length of the CDR3 is 16 residues.

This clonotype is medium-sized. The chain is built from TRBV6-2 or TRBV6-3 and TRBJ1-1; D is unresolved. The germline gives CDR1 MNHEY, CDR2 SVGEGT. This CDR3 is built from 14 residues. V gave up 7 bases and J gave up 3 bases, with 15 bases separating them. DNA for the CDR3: TGTGCCAGCACCCCCGGCAGGACCCACACTGAAGCTTTCTTT. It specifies CASTPGRTHTEAFF.

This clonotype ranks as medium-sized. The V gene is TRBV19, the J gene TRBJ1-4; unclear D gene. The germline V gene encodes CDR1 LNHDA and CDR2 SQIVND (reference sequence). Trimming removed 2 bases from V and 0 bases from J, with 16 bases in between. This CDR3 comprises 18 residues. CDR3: CASSITVMKRATNEKLFF. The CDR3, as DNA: TGTGCCAGTAGTATAACAGTCATGAAGCGGGCAACTAATGAAAAACTGTTTTTT.

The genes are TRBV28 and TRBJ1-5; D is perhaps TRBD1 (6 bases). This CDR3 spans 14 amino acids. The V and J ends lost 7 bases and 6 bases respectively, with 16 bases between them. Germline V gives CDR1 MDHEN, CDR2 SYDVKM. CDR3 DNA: TGTGCCAGCACCTACAGGGTATCGGGTCAGCCCCAGCATTTT. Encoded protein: CASTYRVSGQPQHF.

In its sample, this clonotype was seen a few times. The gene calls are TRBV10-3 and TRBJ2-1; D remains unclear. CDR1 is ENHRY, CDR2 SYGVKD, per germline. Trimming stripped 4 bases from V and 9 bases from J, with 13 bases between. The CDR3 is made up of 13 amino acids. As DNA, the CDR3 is TGTGCCATCAGTGGCTCCAACGGTGGTGAGCAGTTCTTC. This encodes CAISGSNGGEQFF.

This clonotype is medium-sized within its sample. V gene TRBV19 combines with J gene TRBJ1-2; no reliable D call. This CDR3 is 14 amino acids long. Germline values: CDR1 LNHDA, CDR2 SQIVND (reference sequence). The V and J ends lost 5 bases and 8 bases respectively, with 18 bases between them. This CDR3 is CASSSRYGAEGYTF. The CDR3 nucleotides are TGTGCCAGTAGTTCCCGCTACGGTGCTGAGGGCTACACCTTC.

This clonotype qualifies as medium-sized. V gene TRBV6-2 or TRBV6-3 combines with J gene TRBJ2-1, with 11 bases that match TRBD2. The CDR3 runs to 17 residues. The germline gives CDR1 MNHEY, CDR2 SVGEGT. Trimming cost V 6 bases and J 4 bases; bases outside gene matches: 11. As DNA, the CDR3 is TGTGCCAGCAGAACCTCGTTAGCGGGGGGGTGGTACAATGAGCAGTTCTTC. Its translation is CASRTSLAGGWYNEQFF.

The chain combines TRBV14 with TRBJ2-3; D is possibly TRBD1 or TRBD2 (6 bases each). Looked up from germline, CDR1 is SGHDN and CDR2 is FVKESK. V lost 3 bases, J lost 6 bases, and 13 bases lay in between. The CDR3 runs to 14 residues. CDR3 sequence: CASSHPTGRDTQYF. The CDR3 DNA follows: TGTGCCAGCAGCCATCCTACAGGGAGGGATACGCAGTATTTT. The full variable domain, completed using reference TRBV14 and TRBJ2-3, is EAGVTQFPSHSVIEKGQTVTLRCDPISGHDNLYWYRRVMGKEIKFLLHFVKESKQDESGMPNNRFLAERTGGTYSTLKVQPAELEDSGVYFCASSHPTGRDTQYFGPGTRLTVL.

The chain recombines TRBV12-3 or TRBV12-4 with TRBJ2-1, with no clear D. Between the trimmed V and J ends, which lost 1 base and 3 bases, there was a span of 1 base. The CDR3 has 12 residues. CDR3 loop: CASSLDYNEQFF. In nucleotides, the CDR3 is TGTGCCAGCAGTTTAGACTACAATGAGCAGTTCTTC.

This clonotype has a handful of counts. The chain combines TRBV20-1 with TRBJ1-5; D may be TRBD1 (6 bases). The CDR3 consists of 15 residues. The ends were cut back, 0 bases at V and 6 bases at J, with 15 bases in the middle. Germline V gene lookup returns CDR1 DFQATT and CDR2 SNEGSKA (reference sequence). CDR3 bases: TGCAGTGCTAGAGATAACCAGGGGAGGCCTCAGCCCCAGCATTTT. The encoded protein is CSARDNQGRPQPQHF.

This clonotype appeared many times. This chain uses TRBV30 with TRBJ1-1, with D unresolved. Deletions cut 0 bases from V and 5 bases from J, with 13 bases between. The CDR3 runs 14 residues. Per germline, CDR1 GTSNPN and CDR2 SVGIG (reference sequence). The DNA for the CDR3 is TGTGCCTGGAGTGTACCGGGAACTCCAACTGAAGCTTTCTTT. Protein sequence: CAWSVPGTPTEAFF.

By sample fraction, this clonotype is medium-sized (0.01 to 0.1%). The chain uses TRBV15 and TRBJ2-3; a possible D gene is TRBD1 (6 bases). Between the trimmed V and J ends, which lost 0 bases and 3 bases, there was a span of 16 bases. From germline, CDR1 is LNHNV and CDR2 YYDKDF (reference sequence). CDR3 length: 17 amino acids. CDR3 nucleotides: TGTGCCACCAGCAGAGACGGCCATGCAGGGGCGACAGATACGCAGTATTTT. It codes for CATSRDGHAGATDTQYF.

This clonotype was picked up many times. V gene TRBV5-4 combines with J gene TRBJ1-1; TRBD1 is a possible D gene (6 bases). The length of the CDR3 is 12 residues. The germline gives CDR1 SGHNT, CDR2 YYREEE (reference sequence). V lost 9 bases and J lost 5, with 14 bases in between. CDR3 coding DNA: TGTGCCACAAAGACAGGACGGACTGAAGCTTTCTTT. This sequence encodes CATKTGRTEAFF.

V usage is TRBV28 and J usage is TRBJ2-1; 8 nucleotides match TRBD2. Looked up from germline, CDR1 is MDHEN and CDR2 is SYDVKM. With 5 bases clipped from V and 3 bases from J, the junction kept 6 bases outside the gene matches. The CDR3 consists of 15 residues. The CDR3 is CASSPPSGGYNEQFF. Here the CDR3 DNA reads TGTGCCAGCAGTCCCCCCAGCGGGGGCTACAATGAGCAGTTCTTC.

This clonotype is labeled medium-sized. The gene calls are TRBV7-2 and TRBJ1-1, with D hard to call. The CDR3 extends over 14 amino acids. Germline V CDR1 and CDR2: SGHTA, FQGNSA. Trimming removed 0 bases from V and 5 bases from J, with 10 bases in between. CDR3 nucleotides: TGTGCCAGCAGCTTAGCGTCGTTAGGGACTGAAGCTTTCTTT. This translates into CASSLASLGTEAFF.

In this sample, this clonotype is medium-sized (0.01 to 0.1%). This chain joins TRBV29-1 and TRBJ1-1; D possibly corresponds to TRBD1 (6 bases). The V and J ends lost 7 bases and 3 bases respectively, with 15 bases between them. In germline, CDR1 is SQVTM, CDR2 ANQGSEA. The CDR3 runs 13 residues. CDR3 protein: CSAGGGLDTEAFF. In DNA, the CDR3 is TGCAGCGCTGGGGGGGGCCTCGACACTGAAGCTTTCTTT.

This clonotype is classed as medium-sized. The CDR3 is CASSPGQRDSPLHF. CDR3 DNA sequence: TGTGCCAGCAGCCCAGGGCAGCGGGATTCACCCCTCCACTTT. The V and J genes are TRBV5-6 and TRBJ1-6; D is perhaps TRBD1 (5 bases). V was shortened by 4 bases and J by 8 bases, with 13 bases between the two germline ends. CDR3 length: 14 residues. CDR1 is SGHDT, CDR2 YYEEEE, per germline. Combining the CDR3 with reference TRBV5-6 and TRBJ1-6 gives the whole variable domain DAGVTQSPTHLIKTRGQQVTLRCSPKSGHDTVSWYQQALGQGPQFIFQYYEEEERQRGNFPDRFSGHQFPNYSSELNVNALLLGDSALYLCASSPGQRDSPLHFGNGTRLTVT.

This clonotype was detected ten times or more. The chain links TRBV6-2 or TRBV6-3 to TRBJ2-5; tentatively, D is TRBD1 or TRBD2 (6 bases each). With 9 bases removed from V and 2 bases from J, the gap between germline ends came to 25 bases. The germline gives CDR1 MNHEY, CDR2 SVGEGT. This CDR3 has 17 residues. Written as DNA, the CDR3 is TGTGCCAGTTCGAGTAGGGGGGTCGGCTACCTACAAGAGACCCAGTACTTC. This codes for CASSSRGVGYLQETQYF.

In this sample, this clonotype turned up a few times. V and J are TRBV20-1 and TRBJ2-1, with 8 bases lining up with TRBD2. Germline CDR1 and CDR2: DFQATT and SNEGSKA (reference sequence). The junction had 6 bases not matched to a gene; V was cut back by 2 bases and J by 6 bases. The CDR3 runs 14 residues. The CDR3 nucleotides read TGCAGTGCTAGATTTCCGACTAGCGTCAATGAGCAGTTCTTC. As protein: CSARFPTSVNEQFF.

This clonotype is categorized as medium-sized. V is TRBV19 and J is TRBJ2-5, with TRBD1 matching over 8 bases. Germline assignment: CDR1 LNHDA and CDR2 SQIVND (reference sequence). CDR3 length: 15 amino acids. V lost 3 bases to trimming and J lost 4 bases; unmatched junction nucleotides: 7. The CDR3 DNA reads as TGTGCCAGTAGTATTTACGCAGGGGGCGGAGAGACCCAGTACTTC. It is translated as CASSIYAGGGETQYF.

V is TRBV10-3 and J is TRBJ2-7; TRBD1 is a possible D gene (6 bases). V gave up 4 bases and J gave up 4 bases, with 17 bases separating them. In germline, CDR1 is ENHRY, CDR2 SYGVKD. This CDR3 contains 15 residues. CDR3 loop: CAISVDLLTGYEQYF. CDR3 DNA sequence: TGTGCCATCAGTGTCGACCTTTTAACAGGGTACGAGCAGTACTTC.

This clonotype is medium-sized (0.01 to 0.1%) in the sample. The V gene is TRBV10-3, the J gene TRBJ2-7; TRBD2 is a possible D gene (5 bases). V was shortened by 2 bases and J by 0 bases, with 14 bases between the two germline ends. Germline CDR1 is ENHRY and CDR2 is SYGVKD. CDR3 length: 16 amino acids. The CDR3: CAISEGSVGDSYEQYF. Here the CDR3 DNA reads TGTGCCATCAGTGAGGGAAGTGTCGGGGACTCCTACGAGCAGTACTTC.

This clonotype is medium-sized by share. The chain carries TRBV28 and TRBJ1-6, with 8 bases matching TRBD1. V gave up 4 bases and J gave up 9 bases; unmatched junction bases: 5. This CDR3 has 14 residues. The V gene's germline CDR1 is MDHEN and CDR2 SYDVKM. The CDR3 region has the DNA TGTGCCAGCAGTTCAGGGGGCTGGGTTTCACCCCTCCACTTT. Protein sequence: CASSSGGWVSPLHF.